This T cell receptor (beta chain) was observed in a study of lymphopenia after photon versus proton radiotherapy. Profiled with immunoSEQ multiplex PCR; TCRdb holds only in-frame clones, not every one. The table records about 30,000 clones, around 94% of them present only once. Remarks on this clone: Its antigen is still unknown.

General study results and limits: Oligoclonal CD8+ Temra expansion after nadir drove photon patients' diversity drop. Authors raise, but do not show, better survival with proton therapy. Post-nadir TCR diversity decline inversely tracked overall survival among those who died. Relative stability marked proton patients; photon patients lost diversity and naive cells.

V shed 1 base and J shed 1 base, with 11 bases lying between them. The CDR3 covers 15 residues. Germline CDR1 and CDR2: SGHTA and FQGNSA. The genes are TRBV7-2 and TRBJ2-7; a weak D match, TRBD2 (5 bases). Source: peripheral blood, taken from a patient treated with photon-based radiotherapy. The source of this sequence is a woman aged 45-65 years with cholangiocarcinoma. CDR3 loop: CASSLGGLISYEQYF. The DNA for the CDR3 is TGTGCCAGCAGCTTAGGAGGACTCATATCCTACGAGCAGTACTTC.